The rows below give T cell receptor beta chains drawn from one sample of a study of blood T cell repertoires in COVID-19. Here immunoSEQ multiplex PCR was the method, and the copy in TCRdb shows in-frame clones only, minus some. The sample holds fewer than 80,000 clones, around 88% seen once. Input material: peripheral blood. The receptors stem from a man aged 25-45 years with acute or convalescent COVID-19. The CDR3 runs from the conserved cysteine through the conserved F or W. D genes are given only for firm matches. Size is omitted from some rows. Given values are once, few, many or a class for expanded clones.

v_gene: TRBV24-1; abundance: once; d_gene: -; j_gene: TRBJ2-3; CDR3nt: TGTGCCACCAATCGGGATGGCACAGATACGCAGTATTTT; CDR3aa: CATNRDGTDTQYF
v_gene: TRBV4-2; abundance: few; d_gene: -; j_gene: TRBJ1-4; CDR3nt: TGTGCCAGCAGCCCCGGTGGGCCGATTAATGAAAAACTGTTTTTT; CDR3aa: CASSPGGPINEKLFF
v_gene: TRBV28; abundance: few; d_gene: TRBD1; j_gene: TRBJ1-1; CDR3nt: TGTGCCAGCAGATCCTTGGACAGGTTTGAAGCTTTCTTT; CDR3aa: CASRSLDRFEAFF
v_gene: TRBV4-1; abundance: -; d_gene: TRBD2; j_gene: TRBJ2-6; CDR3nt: TGCGCCAGCAGCCGAACTAGCGGGAGGGCCCTCTCTGGGGCCAACGTCCTGACTTTC; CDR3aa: CASSRTSGRALSGANVLTF
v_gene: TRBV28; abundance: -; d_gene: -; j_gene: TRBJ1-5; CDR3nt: TGTGCCAGCAGTCTAAACTTAGGAAGGGGTCAGCCCCAGCATTTT; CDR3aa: CASSLNLGRGQPQHF
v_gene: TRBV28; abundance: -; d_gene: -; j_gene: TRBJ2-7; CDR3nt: TGTGCCAGCAGACCGGGACACCTCTACGAGCAGTACTTC; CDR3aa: CASRPGHLYEQYF
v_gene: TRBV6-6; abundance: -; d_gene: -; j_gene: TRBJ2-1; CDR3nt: TGTGCCAGCAGTTACCCCCTGAGCTCCTCCTACAATGAGCAGTTCTTC; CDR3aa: CASSYPLSSSYNEQFF
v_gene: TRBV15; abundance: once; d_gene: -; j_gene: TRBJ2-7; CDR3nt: TGTGCCACCAGCAGAGCCCAGACCGGGTACGAGCAGTACTTC; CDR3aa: CATSRAQTGYEQYF
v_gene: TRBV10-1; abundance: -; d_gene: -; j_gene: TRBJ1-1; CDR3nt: TGCGCCAGCAGCTACAGTAAGAACACTGAAGCTTTCTTT; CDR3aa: CASSYSKNTEAFF
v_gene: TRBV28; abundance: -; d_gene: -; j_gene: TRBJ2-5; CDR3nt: TGTGCCACGATGCGAGAGACCCAGTACTTC; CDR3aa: CATMRETQYF
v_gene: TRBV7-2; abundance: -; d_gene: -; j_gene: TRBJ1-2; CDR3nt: TGTGCCAGCAGCCAGAGGAACTATGGCTACACCTTC; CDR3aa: CASSQRNYGYTF
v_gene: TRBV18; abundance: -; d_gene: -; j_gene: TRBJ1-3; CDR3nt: TGTGCCAGCTCACCCCAGCGGGATGGTAACACCATATATTTT; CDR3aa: CASSPQRDGNTIYF
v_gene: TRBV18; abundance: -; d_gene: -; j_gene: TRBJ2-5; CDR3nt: TGTGCCAGCTCCGAGACTATCCAAGAGACCCAGTACTTC; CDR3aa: CASSETIQETQYF
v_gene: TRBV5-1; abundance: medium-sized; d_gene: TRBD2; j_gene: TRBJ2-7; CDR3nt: TGCGCCAGCAGCTTGGGGACTAGCGGAGGACGGGAGCAGTACTTC; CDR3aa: CASSLGTSGGREQYF
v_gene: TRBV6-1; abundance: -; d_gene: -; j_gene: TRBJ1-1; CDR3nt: TGTGCCAGCAGTGAATACGGGGGGCTTGCTTTCTTT; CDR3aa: CASSEYGGLAFF
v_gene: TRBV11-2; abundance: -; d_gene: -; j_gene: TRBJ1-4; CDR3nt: TGTGCCAGCAGCTCGGGGAGGTTGGATGAAAAACTGTTTTTT; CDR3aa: CASSSGRLDEKLFF
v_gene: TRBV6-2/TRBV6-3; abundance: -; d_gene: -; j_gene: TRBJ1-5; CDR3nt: TGTGCCAGCAGCTCTACCCTTAGCAATCAGCCCCAGCATTTT; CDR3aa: CASSSTLSNQPQHF
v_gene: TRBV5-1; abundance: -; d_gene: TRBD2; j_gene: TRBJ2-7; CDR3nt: TGCGCCAGCAGCCGGGGGACTGTAACTAGCGGGATCTACTCCTACGAGCAGTACTTC; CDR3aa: CASSRGTVTSGIYSYEQYF
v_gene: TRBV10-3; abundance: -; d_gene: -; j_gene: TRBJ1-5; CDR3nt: TGTGCCACCCTCCAGGGCCTTAATCAGCCCCAGCATTTT; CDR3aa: CATLQGLNQPQHF
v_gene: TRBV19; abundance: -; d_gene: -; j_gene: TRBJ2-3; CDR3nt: TGTGCCGCGGCGGCTGGGGGGGGCGGAGCTGGAGATACGCAGTATTTT; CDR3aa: CAAAAGGGGAGDTQYF
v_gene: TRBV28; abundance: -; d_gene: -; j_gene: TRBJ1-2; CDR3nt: TGTGCCAGCAGTTTGGACACAGTTTATGGCTACACCTTC; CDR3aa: CASSLDTVYGYTF
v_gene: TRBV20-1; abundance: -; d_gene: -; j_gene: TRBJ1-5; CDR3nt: TGCAGTGCTAGTCGGGGAGAGCGCAATCAGCCCCAGCATTTT; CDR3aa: CSASRGERNQPQHF
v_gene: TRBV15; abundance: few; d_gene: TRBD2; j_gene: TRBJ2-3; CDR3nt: TGTGCCACCAGCAGTCTAGCGGGAGGGCCAGATACGCAGTATTTT; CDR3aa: CATSSLAGGPDTQYF
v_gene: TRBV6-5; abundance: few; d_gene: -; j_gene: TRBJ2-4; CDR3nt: TGTGCCAGCTCACGGGGTCCTCAAAACATTCAGTACTTC; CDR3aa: CASSRGPQNIQYF
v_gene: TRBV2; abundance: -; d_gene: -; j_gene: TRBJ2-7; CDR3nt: TGTGCCAGCAGTGCGGCAGGGATAAGCTCCTACGAGCAGTACTTC; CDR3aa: CASSAAGISSYEQYF
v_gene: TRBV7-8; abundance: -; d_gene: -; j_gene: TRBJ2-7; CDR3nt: TGTGCCAGCAGCTCATACGGTGAGCAGTACTTC; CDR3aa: CASSSYGEQYF
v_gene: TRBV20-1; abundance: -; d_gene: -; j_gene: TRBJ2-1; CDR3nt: TGCAGTGCTGGTGCCTGGACATCCTCGATAAATGAGCAGTTCTTC; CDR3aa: CSAGAWTSSINEQFF
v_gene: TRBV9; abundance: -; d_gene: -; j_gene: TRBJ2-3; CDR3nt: TGTGCCAGCAGCGGTGAGGTGGATACGCAGTATTTT; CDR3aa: CASSGEVDTQYF
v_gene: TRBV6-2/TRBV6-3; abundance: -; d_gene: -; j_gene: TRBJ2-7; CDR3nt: TGTGCCAGCAGTTCCCGGGACACTCGACACGAGCAGTACTTC; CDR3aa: CASSSRDTRHEQYF
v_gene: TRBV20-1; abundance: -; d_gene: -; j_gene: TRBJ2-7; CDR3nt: TGCAGTGTACCGGAGACCTACGAGCAGTACTTC; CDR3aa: CSVPETYEQYF
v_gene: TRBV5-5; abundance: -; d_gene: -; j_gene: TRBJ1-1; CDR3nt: TGTGCCAGCAGCTGGGACACTAGGAACACTGAAGCTTTCTTT; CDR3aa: CASSWDTRNTEAFF
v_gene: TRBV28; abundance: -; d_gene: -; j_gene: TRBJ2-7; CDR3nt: TGTGCCAGCAGTTTTGGGGCTAGCGAGGCCCCCTACGAGCAGTACTTC; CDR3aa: CASSFGASEAPYEQYF
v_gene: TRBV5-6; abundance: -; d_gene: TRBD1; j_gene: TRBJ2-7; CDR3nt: TGTGCCAGCAGCTCCAGGGGGTCTATCTGGTACGAGCAGTACTTC; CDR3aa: CASSSRGSIWYEQYF
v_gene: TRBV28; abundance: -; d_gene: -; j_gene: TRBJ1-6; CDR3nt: TGTGCCAGCAGTTCCCGGCGGCAGCCTAATTCACCCCTCCACTTT; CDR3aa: CASSSRRQPNSPLHF
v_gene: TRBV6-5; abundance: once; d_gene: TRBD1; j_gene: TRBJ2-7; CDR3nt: TGTGCCAGCAGTTACTCGGGACAGTGGGGGTCCTACGAGCAGTACTTC; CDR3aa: CASSYSGQWGSYEQYF
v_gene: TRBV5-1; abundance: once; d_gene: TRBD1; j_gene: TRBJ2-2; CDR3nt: TGCGCCAGCAATTTAGGACAGGGAGTCGCCGGGGAGCTGTTTTTT; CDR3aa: CASNLGQGVAGELFF
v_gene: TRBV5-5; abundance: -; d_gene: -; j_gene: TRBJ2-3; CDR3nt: TGTGCCAGCAGCCCCCCGTGGGGGCAAGGGGATACGCAGTATTTT; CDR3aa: CASSPPWGQGDTQYF
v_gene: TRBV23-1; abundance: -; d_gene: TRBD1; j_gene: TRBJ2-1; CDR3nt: TGCGCCAGCAGTCCCCCGGGACAGACAAACAATGAGCAGTTCTTC; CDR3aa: CASSPPGQTNNEQFF
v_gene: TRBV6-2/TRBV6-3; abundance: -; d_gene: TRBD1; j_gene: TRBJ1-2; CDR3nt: TGTGCCAGCAGTTACCTCGGACAGGGTTTCGGCTACACCTTC; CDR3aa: CASSYLGQGFGYTF
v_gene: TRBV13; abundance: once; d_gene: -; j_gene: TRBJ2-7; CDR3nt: TGTGCCAGCAGCTCAATAGGACAGCACGAGCAGTACTTC; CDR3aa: CASSSIGQHEQYF
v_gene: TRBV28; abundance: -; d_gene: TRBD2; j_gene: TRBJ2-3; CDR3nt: TGTGCCAGCAGCTCACGTGGGGTAGCGGGTGATGCAGATACGCAGTATTTT; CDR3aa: CASSSRGVAGDADTQYF
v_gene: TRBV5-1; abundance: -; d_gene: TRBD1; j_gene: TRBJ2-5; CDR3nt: TGCGCCAGCAGCTTGAACCCCAGGGGGCCTCAAGAGACCCAGTACTTC; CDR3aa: CASSLNPRGPQETQYF
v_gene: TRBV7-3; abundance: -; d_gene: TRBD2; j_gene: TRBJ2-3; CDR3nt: TGTGCCAGCAGCTCGGGACTAGCGGGAGGAGGAGATACGCAGTATTTT; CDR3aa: CASSSGLAGGGDTQYF
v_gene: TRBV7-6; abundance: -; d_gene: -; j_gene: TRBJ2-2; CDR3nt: TGTGCCAGCAGCTTAACTGGGAGCCCCGGGGAGCTGTTTTTT; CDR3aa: CASSLTGSPGELFF
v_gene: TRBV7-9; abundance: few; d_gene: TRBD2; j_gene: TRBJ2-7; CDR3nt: TGTGCCAGCAGCTTAGGGACTAGCGGGAGAGAGCAGTACTTC; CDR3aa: CASSLGTSGREQYF
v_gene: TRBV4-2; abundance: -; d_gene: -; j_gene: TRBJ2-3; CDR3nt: TGTGCCAGCAGCCAGGGTGCTAGCCCGGCAGATACGCAGTATTTT; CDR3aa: CASSQGASPADTQYF
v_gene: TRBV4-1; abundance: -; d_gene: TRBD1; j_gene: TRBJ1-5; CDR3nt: TGCGCCAGCAGCCTTATAGGGGGCGGAAGCAATCAGCCCCAGCATTTT; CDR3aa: CASSLIGGGSNQPQHF
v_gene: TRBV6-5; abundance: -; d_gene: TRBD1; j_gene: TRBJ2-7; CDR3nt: TGTGCCGGACAGGGGGCGAACGGTTACGAGCAGTACTTC; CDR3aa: CAGQGANGYEQYF
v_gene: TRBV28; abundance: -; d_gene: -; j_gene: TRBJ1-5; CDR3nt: TGTGCCAGCAGTTTACTCACAGGGTCCCATCAGCCCCAGCATTTT; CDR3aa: CASSLLTGSHQPQHF
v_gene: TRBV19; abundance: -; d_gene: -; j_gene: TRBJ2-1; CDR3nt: TGTGCCAGTAGTATCAAGCGGCTAGGTCACAATGAGCAGTTCTTC; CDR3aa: CASSIKRLGHNEQFF
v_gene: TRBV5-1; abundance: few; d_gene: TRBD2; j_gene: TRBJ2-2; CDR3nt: TGCGCCAGCAGCTTTACGCGGGAGGGCCTAAACACCGGGGAGCTGTTTTTT; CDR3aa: CASSFTREGLNTGELFF
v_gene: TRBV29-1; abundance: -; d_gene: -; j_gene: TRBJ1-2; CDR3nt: TGCAGCGTTGAGAGTAGAGGGGGCTACACCTTC; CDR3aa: CSVESRGGYTF
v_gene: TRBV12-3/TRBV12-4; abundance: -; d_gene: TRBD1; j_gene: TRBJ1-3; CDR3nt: TGTGCCTCAGGGGGAAGAGGAGGAAACACCATATATTTT; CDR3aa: CASGGRGGNTIYF
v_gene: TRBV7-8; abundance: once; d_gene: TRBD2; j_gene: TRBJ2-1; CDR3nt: TGTGCCAGCAGCCCACATCATAGCGGGAGGATCAATGAGCAGTTCTTC; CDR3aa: CASSPHHSGRINEQFF